This T cell receptor beta chain was recorded in a study of T-cell memory formation after mild COVID-19. Study at large: For the most part, TCR clusters were specific to one donor.

TCRdb recomputed calls from the 5' RACE reads with MiXCR, one row per CDR3 protein. Of roughly 400,000 distinct CDR3 sequences listed, more than 20% are singletons. CDR3 length: 14 amino acids. The V segment lost 7 bases and the J segment 2 bases; nucleotides outside the gene matches: 8. CDR1 and CDR2 (germline): SQVTM, ANQGSEA. Turning to this clonotype: The antigen is not known.

Study results and limitations: Pre-infection memory carried some responding clones, suggesting that cross-reactive memory joined. Mostly located in CM and EM were contracting CD4+ clones, with contracting CD8+ clones located in EMRA.

The sequence was collected from an adult woman who had mild COVID-19 (a few samples of this study predate the infection). Cell type and time point are not known. V is TRBV29-1 and J is TRBJ2-5; 9 bases are shared with TRBD1. The sequenced sample was PBMCs or a T cell subset sorted from them (not recorded which). CDR3 DNA: TGCAGCGCCGACAGGGGGGACCAGCAAGAGACCCAGTACTTC. Amino acids: CSADRGDQQETQYF. Complete variable domain (other parts from reference TRBV29-1 and TRBJ2-5): SAVISQKPSRDICQRGTSLTIQCQVDSQVTMMFWYRQQPGQSLTLIATANQGSEATYESGFVIDKFPISRPNLTFSTLTVSNMSPEDSSIYLCSADRGDQQETQYFGPGTRLLVL.